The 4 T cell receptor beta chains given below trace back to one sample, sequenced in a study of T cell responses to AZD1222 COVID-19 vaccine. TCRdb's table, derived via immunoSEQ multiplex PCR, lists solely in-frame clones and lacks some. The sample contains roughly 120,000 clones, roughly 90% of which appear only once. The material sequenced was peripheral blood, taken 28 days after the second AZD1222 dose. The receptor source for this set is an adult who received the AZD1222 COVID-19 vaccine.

The CDR3 loop reads CASSLAVMGRNTEAFF. DNA for the CDR3: TGCGCCAGCAGCTTGGCCGTCATGGGGAGGAACACTGAAGCTTTCTTT. The rearrangement joins TRBV5-1 to TRBJ1-1; D not certain. CDR3 length: 16 residues. V was cut by 0 bases and J by 1 base, with 13 bases left in between. The germline V gene encodes CDR1 SGHRS and CDR2 YFSETQ.

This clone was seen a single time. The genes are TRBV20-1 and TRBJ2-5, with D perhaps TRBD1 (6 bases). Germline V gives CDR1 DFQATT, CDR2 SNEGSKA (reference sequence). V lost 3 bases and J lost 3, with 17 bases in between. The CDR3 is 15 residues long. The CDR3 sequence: CSASGSSQGKETQYF. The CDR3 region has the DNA TGCAGTGCTAGTGGGTCCTCACAGGGAAAAGAGACCCAGTACTTC.

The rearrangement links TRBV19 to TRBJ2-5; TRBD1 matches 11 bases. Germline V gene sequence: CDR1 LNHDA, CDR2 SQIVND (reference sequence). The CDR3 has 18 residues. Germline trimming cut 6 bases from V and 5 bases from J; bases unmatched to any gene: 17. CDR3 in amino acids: CASRAISSGQGELETQYF. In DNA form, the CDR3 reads TGTGCCAGTAGGGCAATTTCGTCGGGACAGGGGGAATTGGAGACCCAGTACTTC.

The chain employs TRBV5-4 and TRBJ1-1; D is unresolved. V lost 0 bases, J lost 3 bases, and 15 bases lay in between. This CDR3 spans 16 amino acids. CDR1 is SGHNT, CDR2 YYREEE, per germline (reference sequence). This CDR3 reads CASSLGGSFQDTEAFF. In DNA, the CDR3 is TGTGCCAGCAGCTTGGGGGGTTCTTTCCAGGACACTGAAGCTTTCTTT.